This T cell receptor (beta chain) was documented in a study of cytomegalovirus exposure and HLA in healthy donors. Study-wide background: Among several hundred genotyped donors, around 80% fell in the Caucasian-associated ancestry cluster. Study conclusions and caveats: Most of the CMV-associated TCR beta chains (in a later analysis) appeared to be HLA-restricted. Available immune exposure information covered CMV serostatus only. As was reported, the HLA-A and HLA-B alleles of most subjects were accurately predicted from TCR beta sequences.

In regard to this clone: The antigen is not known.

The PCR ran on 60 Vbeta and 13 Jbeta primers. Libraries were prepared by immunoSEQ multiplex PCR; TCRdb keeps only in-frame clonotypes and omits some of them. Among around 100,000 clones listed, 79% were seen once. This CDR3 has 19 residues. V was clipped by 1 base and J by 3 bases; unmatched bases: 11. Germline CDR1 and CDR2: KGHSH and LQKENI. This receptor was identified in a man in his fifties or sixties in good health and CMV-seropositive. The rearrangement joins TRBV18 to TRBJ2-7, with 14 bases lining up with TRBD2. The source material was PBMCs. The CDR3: CASSPQGLAGVGRIYEQYF. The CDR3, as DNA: TGTGCCAGCTCACCACAGGGACTAGCGGGAGTGGGCCGGATCTACGAGCAGTACTTC. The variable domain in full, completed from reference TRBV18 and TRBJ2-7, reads NAGVMQNPRHLVRRRGQEARLRCSPMKGHSHVYWYRQLPEEGLKFMVYLQKENIIDESGMPKERFSAEFPKEGPSILRIQQVVRGDSAAYFCASSPQGLAGVGRIYEQYFGPGTRLTVT.